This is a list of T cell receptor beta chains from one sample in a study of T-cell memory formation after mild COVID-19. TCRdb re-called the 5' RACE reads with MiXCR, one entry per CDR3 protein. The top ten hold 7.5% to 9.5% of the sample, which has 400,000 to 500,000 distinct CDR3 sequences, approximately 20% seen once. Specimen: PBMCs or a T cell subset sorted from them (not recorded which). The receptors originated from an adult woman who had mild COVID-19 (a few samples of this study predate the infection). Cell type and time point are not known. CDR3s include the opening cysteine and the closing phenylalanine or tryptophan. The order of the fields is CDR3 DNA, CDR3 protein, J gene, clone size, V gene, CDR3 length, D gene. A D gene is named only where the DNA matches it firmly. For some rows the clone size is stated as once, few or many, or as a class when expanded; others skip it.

CDR3 DNA: TGTGCCAGCAGCTTAGGTCGTTATAGGACAGATGACACCGGGGAGCTGTTTTTT
CDR3 protein: CASSLGRYRTDDTGELFF
J gene: TRBJ2-2
clone size: NA
V gene: TRBV11-2
CDR3 length: 18
D gene: NA

CDR3 DNA: TGTGCCAGCAGTTTAGACCGGCGTCTTCCGTTGGGAGAAGCTTTCTTT
CDR3 protein: CASSLDRRLPLGEAFF
J gene: TRBJ1-1
clone size: NA
V gene: TRBV27
CDR3 length: 16
D gene: NA

CDR3 DNA: TGTGCCAGCAGTGAGGCTGGGCGGGGACAAGAGACCCAGTACTTC
CDR3 protein: CASSEAGRGQETQYF
J gene: TRBJ2-5
clone size: few
V gene: TRBV25-1
CDR3 length: 15
D gene: NA

CDR3 DNA: TGTGCCAGCAGCCGACGAGCGGGGGGGGAACTAAACATTCAGTACTTC
CDR3 protein: CASSRRAGGELNIQYF
J gene: TRBJ2-4
clone size: once
V gene: TRBV3-1
CDR3 length: 16
D gene: TRBD2

CDR3 DNA: TGCGCCAGCAGCTTCACCGGTTTCCGCACAGATACGCAGTATTTT
CDR3 protein: CASSFTGFRTDTQYF
J gene: TRBJ2-3
clone size: many
V gene: TRBV5-1
CDR3 length: 15
D gene: NA

CDR3 DNA: TGCGCCAGCAGCTTGGGGGGGGGACGAGATGAAGCTTTCTTT
CDR3 protein: CASSLGGGRDEAFF
J gene: TRBJ1-1
clone size: few
V gene: TRBV5-1
CDR3 length: 14
D gene: NA

CDR3 DNA: TGTGCCAGCAGCCAAGAATCCGATACTAACTATGGCTACACCTTC
CDR3 protein: CASSQESDTNYGYTF
J gene: TRBJ1-2
clone size: NA
V gene: TRBV4-2
CDR3 length: 15
D gene: NA

CDR3 DNA: TGTGCCACCAGTGATACACAGATCAATCAGCCCCAGCATTTT
CDR3 protein: CATSDTQINQPQHF
J gene: TRBJ1-5
clone size: NA
V gene: TRBV24-1
CDR3 length: 14
D gene: NA

CDR3 DNA: TGTGCCAGCAGTACGGGACAAGCGGGCAATCAGCCCCAGCATTTT
CDR3 protein: CASSTGQAGNQPQHF
J gene: TRBJ1-5
clone size: NA
V gene: TRBV12-3/TRBV12-4
CDR3 length: 15
D gene: NA

CDR3 DNA: TGTGCCAGCGGCCATTTTGAAAAACTGTTTTTT
CDR3 protein: CASGHFEKLFF
J gene: TRBJ1-4
clone size: NA
V gene: TRBV3-1
CDR3 length: 11
D gene: NA

CDR3 DNA: TGTGCCAGCAGCGGAACGACAGGGCACGGGGCCACCGGGGAGCTGTTTTTT
CDR3 protein: CASSGTTGHGATGELFF
J gene: TRBJ2-2
clone size: NA
V gene: TRBV9
CDR3 length: 17
D gene: TRBD1

CDR3 DNA: TGTGCCAGCAGCTTAGGGCCTGCCACCAATAATTCACCCCTCCACTTT
CDR3 protein: CASSLGPATNNSPLHF
J gene: TRBJ1-6
clone size: few
V gene: TRBV7-9
CDR3 length: 16
D gene: NA

CDR3 DNA: TGTGCCAGCAGTCCACCGCCAGGGGGCTACGAGCAGTACTTC
CDR3 protein: CASSPPPGGYEQYF
J gene: TRBJ2-7
clone size: NA
V gene: TRBV12-3/TRBV12-4
CDR3 length: 14
D gene: TRBD1

CDR3 DNA: TGTGCCAGCAGTGATTCGGTGGGGGCCGCCTACGAGCAGTACTTC
CDR3 protein: CASSDSVGAAYEQYF
J gene: TRBJ2-7
clone size: NA
V gene: TRBV2
CDR3 length: 15
D gene: NA

CDR3 DNA: TGTGCCAGCAGTTCAGAGCGGGGGCTGGGCACAGATACGCAGTATTTT
CDR3 protein: CASSSERGLGTDTQYF
J gene: TRBJ2-3
clone size: NA
V gene: TRBV6-2/TRBV6-3
CDR3 length: 16
D gene: TRBD2

CDR3 DNA: TGTGCCAGCAGCGGACTGACTAGCGCGAGCTCCTACGAGCAGTACTTC
CDR3 protein: CASSGLTSASSYEQYF
J gene: TRBJ2-7
clone size: few
V gene: TRBV21-1
CDR3 length: 16
D gene: NA

CDR3 DNA: TGCAGTGCTTCCCGGGGTAGCTCCTACAATGAGCAGTTCTTC
CDR3 protein: CSASRGSSYNEQFF
J gene: TRBJ2-1
clone size: many
V gene: TRBV20-1
CDR3 length: 14
D gene: NA

CDR3 DNA: TGTGCCAGCAGTCAAATCGGGGGACGCCCCTACGAGCAGTACTTC
CDR3 protein: CASSQIGGRPYEQYF
J gene: TRBJ2-7
clone size: few
V gene: TRBV5-5
CDR3 length: 15
D gene: NA

CDR3 DNA: TGTGCCACCAGTGATTTACCCCTAAGGACAGGTCCCACAGATACGCAGTATTTT
CDR3 protein: CATSDLPLRTGPTDTQYF
J gene: TRBJ2-3
clone size: few
V gene: TRBV24-1
CDR3 length: 18
D gene: TRBD1

CDR3 DNA: TGTGCCAGCAGTGCCCTGACTAGCGGGGGCGAGCAGTACTTC
CDR3 protein: CASSALTSGGEQYF
J gene: TRBJ2-7
clone size: few
V gene: TRBV2
CDR3 length: 14
D gene: TRBD2

CDR3 DNA: TGTGCCAGCAGTTTCGGACCTCTCTCCGAGCAGTACTTC
CDR3 protein: CASSFGPLSEQYF
J gene: TRBJ2-7
clone size: NA
V gene: TRBV27
CDR3 length: 13
D gene: NA

CDR3 DNA: TGCAGTGCTTGTTCGACTAGCGGGGATGACAATGAGCAGTTCTTC
CDR3 protein: CSACSTSGDDNEQFF
J gene: TRBJ2-1
clone size: NA
V gene: TRBV20-1
CDR3 length: 15
D gene: TRBD2

CDR3 DNA: TGCAGTGCTAGCGGGAGGGCCTCCTACAATGAGCAGTTCTTC
CDR3 protein: CSASGRASYNEQFF
J gene: TRBJ2-1
clone size: NA
V gene: TRBV20-1
CDR3 length: 14
D gene: TRBD2

CDR3 DNA: TGTGCCAGCAGCCCGACCGGGACTGGTCGATCCAATGAGCAGTTCTTC
CDR3 protein: CASSPTGTGRSNEQFF
J gene: TRBJ2-1
clone size: few
V gene: TRBV13
CDR3 length: 16
D gene: NA

CDR3 DNA: TGTGCCAGCAGCCCCGAGGACAGGGCGACAGATACGCAGTATTTT
CDR3 protein: CASSPEDRATDTQYF
J gene: TRBJ2-3
clone size: few
V gene: TRBV6-5
CDR3 length: 15
D gene: TRBD1

CDR3 DNA: TGTGCCAGCAGACGGACAGGGGATGACTATGGCTACACCTTC
CDR3 protein: CASRRTGDDYGYTF
J gene: TRBJ1-2
clone size: few
V gene: TRBV27
CDR3 length: 14
D gene: TRBD1

CDR3 DNA: TGTGCCAGCAGCTTGGCCGCGTCTGGGGGGACATGGAACACTGAAGCTTTCTTT
CDR3 protein: CASSLAASGGTWNTEAFF
J gene: TRBJ1-1
clone size: NA
V gene: TRBV5-6
CDR3 length: 18
D gene: NA

CDR3 DNA: TGTGCCAGCAGCTTTTTGGGGGGACAGCCCTTGATGGGGCTGTACTACGAGCAGTACTTC
CDR3 protein: CASSFLGGQPLMGLYYEQYF
J gene: TRBJ2-7
clone size: NA
V gene: TRBV7-2
CDR3 length: 20
D gene: NA

CDR3 DNA: TGTGCCAGCAGCCAGGACAGGATGCAGCCCCAGCATTTT
CDR3 protein: CASSQDRMQPQHF
J gene: TRBJ1-5
clone size: many
V gene: TRBV3-1
CDR3 length: 13
D gene: TRBD1

CDR3 DNA: TGTGCCAGCAGCCCCAGCTGGCGGGAGGGCCGCAATGAGCAGTTCTTC
CDR3 protein: CASSPSWREGRNEQFF
J gene: TRBJ2-1
clone size: few
V gene: TRBV7-8
CDR3 length: 16
D gene: TRBD2

CDR3 DNA: TGCGCCAGCAGCTTCGGGGCGACCGGGGAGCTGTTTTTT
CDR3 protein: CASSFGATGELFF
J gene: TRBJ2-2
clone size: many
V gene: TRBV5-1
CDR3 length: 13
D gene: NA

CDR3 DNA: TGTGCCAGCAGCCGTCGGACCGGACTCTCTGGAAACACCATATATTTT
CDR3 protein: CASSRRTGLSGNTIYF
J gene: TRBJ1-3
clone size: few
V gene: TRBV11-3
CDR3 length: 16
D gene: NA

CDR3 DNA: TGTGCCAGCTCACCACCTGCGGCAGGCCTCTACGAGCAGTACTTC
CDR3 protein: CASSPPAAGLYEQYF
J gene: TRBJ2-7
clone size: NA
V gene: TRBV18
CDR3 length: 15
D gene: NA

CDR3 DNA: TGTGCCAGCAGTTTAGGAGGGGGCAATTACGAGCAGTACTTC
CDR3 protein: CASSLGGGNYEQYF
J gene: TRBJ2-7
clone size: NA
V gene: TRBV12-3/TRBV12-4
CDR3 length: 14
D gene: TRBD1

CDR3 DNA: TGTGCCAGCAGCCCGGGACTAGCGGACAACACCGGGGAGCTGTTTTTT
CDR3 protein: CASSPGLADNTGELFF
J gene: TRBJ2-2
clone size: many
V gene: TRBV7-9
CDR3 length: 16
D gene: TRBD2

CDR3 DNA: TGCAGCGTTGACTCTTCGGGAGGGGGTGAGCAGTTCTTC
CDR3 protein: CSVDSSGGGEQFF
J gene: TRBJ2-1
clone size: many
V gene: TRBV29-1
CDR3 length: 13
D gene: TRBD2

CDR3 DNA: TGTGCCAGCTCACCCCCCGGGGGGGTGGCTACAGATACGCAGTATTTT
CDR3 protein: CASSPPGGVATDTQYF
J gene: TRBJ2-3
clone size: NA
V gene: TRBV18
CDR3 length: 16
D gene: TRBD2

CDR3 DNA: TGTGCCAGCAGTTGGCCCCAGGCCTACTACAATGAGCAGTTCTTC
CDR3 protein: CASSWPQAYYNEQFF
J gene: TRBJ2-1
clone size: few
V gene: TRBV6-2/TRBV6-3
CDR3 length: 15
D gene: NA

CDR3 DNA: TGCAGTGCTCCCTACGGGGGAATGAAGGGCTACACCTTC
CDR3 protein: CSAPYGGMKGYTF
J gene: TRBJ1-2
clone size: few
V gene: TRBV20-1
CDR3 length: 13
D gene: NA

CDR3 DNA: TGTGCCAGCAGTTTATCCGGGACAGGGGGTGTAGAGACCCAGTACTTC
CDR3 protein: CASSLSGTGGVETQYF
J gene: TRBJ2-5
clone size: few
V gene: TRBV12-3/TRBV12-4
CDR3 length: 16
D gene: TRBD1

CDR3 DNA: TGTGCCAGCAGCCAAGTCGCCACGGGGACCCCTGGAAACACCATATATTTT
CDR3 protein: CASSQVATGTPGNTIYF
J gene: TRBJ1-3
clone size: once
V gene: TRBV3-1
CDR3 length: 17
D gene: NA

CDR3 DNA: TGTGCCAGCAGCCCATGGACAGGGCTAGGGACGACAGATACGCAGTATTTT
CDR3 protein: CASSPWTGLGTTDTQYF
J gene: TRBJ2-3
clone size: NA
V gene: TRBV9
CDR3 length: 17
D gene: TRBD1

CDR3 DNA: TGTGCCAGCAGCCCCGGCTCCGAGGGAGAGACCCAGTACTTC
CDR3 protein: CASSPGSEGETQYF
J gene: TRBJ2-5
clone size: NA
V gene: TRBV7-8
CDR3 length: 14
D gene: NA

CDR3 DNA: TGCAGCGTTGACCGGGACAGGTCGGGGTACAATGAGCAGTTCTTC
CDR3 protein: CSVDRDRSGYNEQFF
J gene: TRBJ2-1
clone size: few
V gene: TRBV29-1
CDR3 length: 15
D gene: TRBD1

CDR3 DNA: TGCGCCAGCAGCCAGGGACTTTCCAATGAGCAGTTCTTC
CDR3 protein: CASSQGLSNEQFF
J gene: TRBJ2-1
clone size: NA
V gene: TRBV5-1
CDR3 length: 13
D gene: NA

CDR3 DNA: TGTGCCAGCAGTTACCGGTTGACAGATACGCAGTATTTT
CDR3 protein: CASSYRLTDTQYF
J gene: TRBJ2-3
clone size: few
V gene: TRBV6-5
CDR3 length: 13
D gene: NA

CDR3 DNA: TGTGCCAGCGCCCGGGACAGACAGACTGAAGCTTTCTTT
CDR3 protein: CASARDRQTEAFF
J gene: TRBJ1-1
clone size: few
V gene: TRBV6-2/TRBV6-3
CDR3 length: 13
D gene: TRBD1